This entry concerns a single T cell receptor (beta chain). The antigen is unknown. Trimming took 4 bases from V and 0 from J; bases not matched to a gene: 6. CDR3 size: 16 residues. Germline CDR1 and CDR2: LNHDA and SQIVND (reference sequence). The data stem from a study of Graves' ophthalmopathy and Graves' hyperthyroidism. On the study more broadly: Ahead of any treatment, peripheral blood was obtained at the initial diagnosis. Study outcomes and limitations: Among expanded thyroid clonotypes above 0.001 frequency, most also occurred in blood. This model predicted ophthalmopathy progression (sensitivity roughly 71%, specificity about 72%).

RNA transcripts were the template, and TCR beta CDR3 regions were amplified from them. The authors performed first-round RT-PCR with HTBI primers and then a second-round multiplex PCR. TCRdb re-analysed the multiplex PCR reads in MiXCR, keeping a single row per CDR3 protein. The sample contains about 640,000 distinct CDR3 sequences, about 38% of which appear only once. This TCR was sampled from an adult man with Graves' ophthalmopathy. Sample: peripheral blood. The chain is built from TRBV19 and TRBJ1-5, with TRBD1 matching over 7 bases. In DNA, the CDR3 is TGTGCCAGTAGTAGGGAGACAGGGTATAGCAATCAGCCCCAGCATTTT. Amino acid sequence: CASSRETGYSNQPQHF.